The rows below give T cell receptor beta chains drawn from one sample of a study of neurological immune-mediated disorders. TCRdb itself ran the 5' RACE reads through MiXCR, one entry per CDR3 protein. In the table there are about 40,000 distinct CDR3 sequences, about 2.3% of which are singletons. The sequenced material came from PBMCs. The receptor source for this set is a man between 50 and 59 years old with multiple sclerosis. The CDR3 runs from the conserved cysteine through the conserved F or W. D genes are given only for firm matches. Some rows mark clone size as missing; the rest say once, few, many or name a class of expanded clone.

clone_size	d_call	v_call	j_call	cdr3_length	cdr3_aa	cdr3_nt
many	-	TRBV5-1	TRBJ2-5	14	CASSLVAPRETQYF	TGCGCCAGCAGCTTGGTTGCCCCGCGGGAGACCCAGTACTTC
many	TRBD1	TRBV20-1	TRBJ2-7	13	CSAAGTGRYEQYF	TGCAGTGCTGCCGGGACAGGGCGCTACGAGCAGTACTTC
many	TRBD2	TRBV11-2	TRBJ2-4	14	CASSALAGANIQYF	TGTGCCAGCAGCGCTCTAGCGGGGGCGAACATTCAGTACTTC
many	-	TRBV7-2	TRBJ2-3	15	CASSFSASTTDTQYF	TGTGCCAGCAGCTTTTCCGCATCTACCACAGATACGCAGTATTTT
many	-	TRBV5-1	TRBJ2-5	16	CASSLSQARYQETQYF	TGCGCCAGCAGCTTGAGCCAAGCAAGATACCAAGAGACCCAGTACTTC
many	-	TRBV7-8	TRBJ2-1	14	CGSSGVLVYNEQFF	TGTGGATCCTCGGGGGTTTTAGTCTACAATGAGCAGTTCTTC
-	-	TRBV27	TRBJ1-1	14	CASSIRGGWTEAFF	TGTGCCAGCAGTATCAGGGGAGGTTGGACTGAAGCTTTCTTT
many	-	TRBV20-1	TRBJ2-4	14	CSARPSGRRNIQYF	TGCAGTGCTAGACCATCTGGCAGACGAAACATTCAGTACTTC
many	-	TRBV7-9	TRBJ2-1	16	CASSPRDGGSTNEQFF	TGTGCCAGCAGCCCCCGAGATGGCGGGTCTACGAATGAGCAGTTCTTC
many	-	TRBV2	TRBJ1-2	13	CASSEGRGYGYTF	TGTGCCAGCAGTGAGGGCAGGGGCTATGGCTACACCTTC
many	TRBD2	TRBV29-1	TRBJ2-5	15	CSVVNSGGASETQYF	TGCAGCGTTGTGAATAGCGGGGGGGCCTCGGAGACCCAGTACTTC
many	-	TRBV9	TRBJ1-5	13	CASSVGGASPQNF	TGTGCCAGCAGCGTAGGAGGGGCGTCGCCCCAGAATTTT
many	TRBD2	TRBV20-1	TRBJ2-7	14	CSARDTGTSYEQYF	TGCAGTGCTAGAGATACCGGGACTAGCTACGAGCAGTACTTC
many	-	TRBV5-1	TRBJ2-2	14	CASSLQSLSGELFF	TGCGCCAGCAGCTTGCAGTCGCTCTCCGGGGAGCTGTTTTTT
many	-	TRBV29-1	TRBJ2-1	13	CSVERQGGNEQFF	TGCAGCGTTGAACGACAGGGAGGGAATGAGCAGTTCTTC
many	TRBD1	TRBV5-1	TRBJ2-6	19	CASSLVAGGASGGANVLTF	TGCGCCAGCAGCTTGGTTGCAGGGGGCGCCTCTGGTGGGGCCAACGTCCTGACTTTC
few	-	TRBV7-6	TRBJ2-3	12	CASSLGVDTQYF	TGTGCCAGCAGCTTAGGTGTGGATACGCAGTATTTT
many	TRBD1	TRBV29-1	TRBJ2-5	12	CSVDRGRETQYF	TGCAGCGTAGACAGGGGAAGGGAGACCCAGTACTTC
many	TRBD1	TRBV6-2/TRBV6-3	TRBJ2-1	16	CASSYPGQGAWNEQFF	TGTGCCAGCAGTTACCCGGGACAGGGGGCTTGGAATGAGCAGTTCTTC
many	-	TRBV12-3/TRBV12-4	TRBJ1-6	14	CASSLAGASSPLHF	TGTGCCAGCAGTTTAGCGGGGGCAAGCTCACCCCTCCACTTT
many	-	TRBV6-2/TRBV6-3	TRBJ2-1	15	CASTPSASSYNEQFF	TGTGCCAGCACCCCTAGCGCGAGCTCCTACAATGAGCAGTTCTTC
many	-	TRBV4-3	TRBJ1-1	14	CASSQEGGEEKAFF	TGCGCCAGCAGCCAAGAAGGGGGGGAGGAGAAAGCTTTCTTT
many	TRBD1	TRBV25-1	TRBJ2-7	15	CASSEVGQGPYEQYF	TGTGCCAGCAGTGAAGTGGGACAGGGGCCGTACGAGCAGTACTTC
-	-	TRBV5-6	TRBJ2-5	14	CASSFLIGGETQYF	TGTGCCAGCAGCTTTTTGATAGGGGGTGAGACCCAGTACTTC
many	TRBD2	TRBV20-1	TRBJ2-5	15	CSAILLAGGEETQYF	TGCAGTGCGATACTACTAGCGGGGGGTGAAGAGACCCAGTACTTC
many	-	TRBV7-6	TRBJ1-3	15	CASSADGSSGNTIYF	TGTGCCAGCAGCGCGGACGGATCCTCTGGAAACACCATATATTTT
many	-	TRBV12-3/TRBV12-4	TRBJ1-5	14	CASSTGVEGQPQHF	TGTGCCAGCAGTACCGGGGTCGAGGGCCAGCCCCAGCATTTT
many	-	TRBV27	TRBJ1-1	16	CASSLRIGGENTEAFF	TGTGCCAGCAGTTTACGTATCGGGGGCGAGAACACTGAAGCTTTCTTT
many	TRBD1	TRBV5-4	TRBJ1-2	16	CASREEGQGELYGYTF	TGTGCCAGCAGAGAAGAGGGACAGGGGGAATTATATGGCTACACCTTC
many	-	TRBV7-2	TRBJ2-3	15	CASSSDYLNTDTQYF	TGTGCCAGCAGCTCCGACTACCTAAACACAGATACGCAGTATTTT
many	-	TRBV12-3/TRBV12-4	TRBJ1-2	14	CASTRGGTLYGYTF	TGTGCCAGCACCCGCGGGGGGACACTATATGGCTACACCTTC
many	TRBD1	TRBV6-5	TRBJ2-7	15	CASSKGTGSHYEQYF	TGTGCCAGCAGTAAGGGGACAGGGAGCCACTACGAGCAGTACTTC
-	TRBD1	TRBV19	TRBJ1-5	14	CASSNRGTNQPQHF	TGTGCCAGTAGTAACAGGGGAACGAATCAGCCCCAGCATTTT
-	TRBD1	TRBV10-3	TRBJ1-5	14	CAISEGQGVQPQHF	TGTGCCATCAGTGAGGGACAGGGAGTTCAGCCCCAGCATTTT
-	-	TRBV6-1	TRBJ2-7	13	CASSESLRGEQYF	TGTGCCAGCAGTGAAAGCCTACGGGGTGAGCAGTACTTC
many	TRBD1	TRBV6-5	TRBJ2-7	14	CASRPRTGSHEQYF	TGTGCCAGCAGGCCTAGGACAGGATCGCACGAGCAGTACTTC
many	-	TRBV4-3	TRBJ2-3	18	CASSQDSKGLGYTDTQYF	TGCGCCAGCAGCCAAGATTCGAAGGGCTTAGGGTACACAGATACGCAGTATTTT
many	-	TRBV7-6	TRBJ2-1	13	CASSLGPSGEQFF	TGTGCCAGCAGCTTAGGTCCATCAGGAGAGCAGTTCTTC
many	TRBD1	TRBV5-1	TRBJ2-2	19	CASSLDGGTTGEYTGELFF	TGCGCCAGCAGCTTGGATGGGGGAACGACAGGGGAGTACACCGGGGAGCTGTTTTTT
many	TRBD1	TRBV5-1	TRBJ2-7	17	CASSLETRDRGLYEQYF	TGCGCCAGCAGCTTGGAAACCCGGGACAGGGGTCTGTACGAGCAGTACTTC
many	-	TRBV9	TRBJ1-1	13	CASSRSGGTEAFF	TGTGCCAGCAGCCGCTCGGGAGGTACTGAAGCTTTCTTT
many	-	TRBV7-2	TRBJ2-1	15	CASSLWESSYNEQFF	TGTGCCAGCAGCTTATGGGAGAGCTCCTACAATGAGCAGTTCTTC
many	-	TRBV3-1	TRBJ1-1	14	CASSQSTINTEAFF	TGTGCCAGCAGCCAGTCGACGATAAACACTGAAGCTTTCTTT
many	-	TRBV28	TRBJ2-7	14	CASSRSPGQISQYF	TGTGCCAGCAGTCGATCACCGGGACAAATATCGCAGTACTTC
many	TRBD1	TRBV24-1	TRBJ2-1	16	CATSDSRQGPYNEQFF	TGTGCCACCAGTGATTCCCGACAGGGCCCCTACAATGAGCAGTTCTTC